This T cell receptor (beta chain) came from a study of blood T cell repertoires in COVID-19. The overall study: The study drew acute and convalescent COVID-19 samples from the United States, Italy and Spain. Sample material is recorded as cDNA or gDNA derived from T cells, B-cell-depleted T cells, or PBMCs.

This CDR3 has 15 residues. CDR1 is SGDLS, CDR2 YYNGEE, per germline. The V end lost 3 bases, the J end lost 6 bases, and 16 bases lay between the germline ends. This clone was found once. Authors' data handling: Amplification with reference gene primers provided the estimates of nucleated cell counts. Sequencing was performed with immunoSEQ multiplex PCR; in TCRdb, only in-frame clones are kept and a portion is missing. V and J calls and clone size come straight from that table; D and trimming were deduced from the DNA. The table includes some 160,000 clones, roughly 90% detected once. Sequenced material: peripheral blood. This sequence was found in a man in his 60s with acute or convalescent COVID-19. The rearrangement joins TRBV9 to TRBJ2-1; perhaps TRBD2 as D (6 bases). DNA for the CDR3: TGTGCCAGCAGCGCCTTAGCGGTCCCCGTCAATGAGCAGTTCTTC. It yields the protein CASSALAVPVNEQFF.